A single sample is the source of the 8 T cell receptor beta chains below, sequenced in a study of OX40 agonist ivuxolimab in advanced cancers. Profiled with immunoSEQ multiplex PCR; TCRdb holds only in-frame clones, not every one. The table has under 70,000 clones, about nine tenths seen once. This specimen was CD4+ or CD8+ T cells sorted from blood, taken in a trial of the OX40 agonist ivuxolimab. The receptors shown here come from an adult with an advanced solid tumor such as melanoma, head and neck, liver or kidney cancer.

V and J are TRBV11-2 and TRBJ2-5; TRBD2 aligns across 9 bases. J lost 5 bases, V lost 0 bases, and 1 base had no gene match. Germline V gene lookup returns CDR1 SGHAT and CDR2 FQNNGV. This CDR3 has 14 residues. The CDR3 sequence: CASSLDSGGETQYF. Here the CDR3 DNA reads TGTGCCAGCAGCTTAGACAGCGGGGGGGAGACCCAGTACTTC. Using reference TRBV11-2 and TRBJ2-5 for the parts outside the CDR3, the full variable domain is EAGVAQSPRYKIIEKRQSVAFWCNPISGHATLYWYQQILGQGPKLLIQFQNNGVVDDSQLPKDRFSAERLKGVDSTLKIQPAKLEDSAVYLCASSLDSGGETQYFGPGTRLLVL.

This chain joins TRBV11-3 and TRBJ1-5; D is unresolved. The CDR3 length is 12 residues. Per germline, CDR1 SGHNT and CDR2 YENEEA. The V end was cut by 5 bases, the J end by 9 bases, with 11 bases between. CDR3 region: CASSQEGRPQHF. The CDR3 nucleotides are TGTGCCAGCAGCCAGGAGGGTCGGCCCCAGCATTTT.

The chain has TRBV5-1 and TRBJ2-3; 11 nucleotides line up with TRBD2. Germline values: CDR1 SGHRS, CDR2 YFSETQ. The length of the CDR3 is 16 residues. With V trimmed by 0 bases and J by 2 bases, 2 bases remained unmatched. This CDR3 is CASSLGGLAATDTQYF. CDR3 in DNA: TGCGCCAGCAGCTTGGGGGGACTAGCGGCCACAGATACGCAGTATTTT.

V and J are TRBV11-3 and TRBJ2-3, with TRBD2 matching 8 bases. The length of the CDR3 is 14 residues. Trimming cost V 8 bases and J 1 base; bases outside gene matches: 5. Germline CDR1 SGHNT, CDR2 YENEEA. CDR3 amino acids: CASAREGGTDTQYF. DNA for the CDR3: TGTGCCAGCGCCCGGGAGGGCGGCACAGATACGCAGTATTTT.

The V gene is TRBV7-9, the J gene TRBJ2-1; TRBD2 might be the D (6 bases). This CDR3 comprises 16 residues. The germline V gene encodes CDR1 SEHNR and CDR2 FQNEAQ (reference sequence). V dropped 6 bases and J dropped 4 bases, with 19 bases sitting between them. The CDR3 region has the DNA TGTGCCAGCAGTCTTGTACGGGACTGGGGATACAATGAGCAGTTCTTC. Translated: CASSLVRDWGYNEQFF.

The chain combines TRBV18 with TRBJ2-5; TRBD2 matches at 9 bases. Germline loops: CDR1 KGHSH, CDR2 LQKENI. V shed 3 bases and J 2 bases; nucleotides not matched to a gene: 4. The CDR3 has 15 residues. CDR3 residues: CASSPTSGPQETQYF. The CDR3 region has the DNA TGTGCCAGCTCACCGACTAGCGGACCGCAAGAGACCCAGTACTTC.

The rearrangement links TRBV7-2 to TRBJ2-4; 7 bases line up with TRBD1. Trimming removed 5 bases from V and 6 bases from J; junction bases left unmatched: 7. Germline V gives CDR1 SGHTA, CDR2 FQGNSA. CDR3 length: 14 residues. CDR3 nucleotides: TGTGCCAGCAGCCTAGACAGGGTGGGAAACATTCAGTACTTC. It codes for CASSLDRVGNIQYF.

The chain combines TRBV7-2 with TRBJ1-3; no definite D call. Germline loops: CDR1 SGHTA, CDR2 FQGNSA. The CDR3 contains 12 residues. Trimming stripped 5 bases from V and 8 bases from J, with 10 bases between. CDR3 DNA sequence: TGTGCCAGCAGCGTCACCGGGGACACCATATATTTT. Protein: CASSVTGDTIYF.